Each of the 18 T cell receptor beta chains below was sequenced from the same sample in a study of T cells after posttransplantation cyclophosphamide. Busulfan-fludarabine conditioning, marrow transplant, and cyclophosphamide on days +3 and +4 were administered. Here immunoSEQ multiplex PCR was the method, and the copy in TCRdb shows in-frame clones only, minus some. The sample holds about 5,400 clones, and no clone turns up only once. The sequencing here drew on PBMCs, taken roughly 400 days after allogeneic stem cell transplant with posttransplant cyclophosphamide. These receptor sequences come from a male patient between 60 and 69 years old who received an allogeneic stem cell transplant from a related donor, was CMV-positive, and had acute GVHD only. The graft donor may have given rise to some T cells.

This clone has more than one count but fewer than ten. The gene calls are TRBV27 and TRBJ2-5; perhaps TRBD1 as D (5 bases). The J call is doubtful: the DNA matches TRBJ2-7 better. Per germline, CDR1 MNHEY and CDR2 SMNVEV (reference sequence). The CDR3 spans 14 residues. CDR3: CASRGIDSLYEQYF. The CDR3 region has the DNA TGTGCCAGCAGGGGAATCGACAGCCTCTACGAGCAGTACTTC.

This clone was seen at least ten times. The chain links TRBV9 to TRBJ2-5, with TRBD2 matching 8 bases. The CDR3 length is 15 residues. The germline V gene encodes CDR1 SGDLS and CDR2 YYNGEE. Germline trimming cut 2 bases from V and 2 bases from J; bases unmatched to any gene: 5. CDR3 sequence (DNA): TGTGCCAGCAGCGTGAATAGCGGGGCTCAAGAGACCCAGTACTTC. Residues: CASSVNSGAQETQYF.

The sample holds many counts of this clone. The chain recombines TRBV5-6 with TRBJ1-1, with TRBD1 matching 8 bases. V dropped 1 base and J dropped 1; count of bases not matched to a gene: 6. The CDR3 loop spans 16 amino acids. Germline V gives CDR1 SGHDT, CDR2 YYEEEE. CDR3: CASSLNDRGANTEAFF. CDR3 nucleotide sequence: TGTGCCAGCAGCTTGAACGACAGGGGAGCGAACACTGAAGCTTTCTTT.

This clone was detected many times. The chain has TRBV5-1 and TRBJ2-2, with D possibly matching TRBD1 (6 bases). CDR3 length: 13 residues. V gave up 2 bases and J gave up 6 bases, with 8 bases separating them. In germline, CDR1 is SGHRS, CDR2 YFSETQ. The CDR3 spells CASSFQGPGELFF. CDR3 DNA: TGCGCCAGCAGCTTCCAGGGGCCCGGGGAGCTGTTTTTT. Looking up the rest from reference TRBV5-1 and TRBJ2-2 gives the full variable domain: KAGVTQTPRYLIKTRGQQVTLSCSPISGHRSVSWYQQTPGQGLQFLFEYFSETQRNKGNFPGRFSGRQFSNSRSEMNVSTLELGDSALYLCASSFQGPGELFFGEGSRLTVL.

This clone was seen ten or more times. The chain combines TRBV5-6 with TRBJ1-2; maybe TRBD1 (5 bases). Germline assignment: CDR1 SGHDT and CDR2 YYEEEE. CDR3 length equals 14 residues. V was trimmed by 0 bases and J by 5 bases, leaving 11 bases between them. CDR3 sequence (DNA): TGTGCCAGCAGCTTGGGCGGACATTTTTATGGCTACACCTTC. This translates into CASSLGGHFYGYTF.

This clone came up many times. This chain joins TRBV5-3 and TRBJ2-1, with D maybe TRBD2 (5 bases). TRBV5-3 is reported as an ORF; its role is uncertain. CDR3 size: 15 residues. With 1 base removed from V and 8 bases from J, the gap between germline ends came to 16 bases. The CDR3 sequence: CARSLNCDLGDEQFF. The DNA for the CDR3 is TGTGCCAGAAGCTTGAATTGTGACCTCGGGGATGAGCAGTTCTTC.

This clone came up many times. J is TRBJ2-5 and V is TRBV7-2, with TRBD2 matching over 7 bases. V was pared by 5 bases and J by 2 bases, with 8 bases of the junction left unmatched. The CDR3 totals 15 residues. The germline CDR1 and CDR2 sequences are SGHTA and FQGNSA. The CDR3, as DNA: TGTGCCAGCAGCGAGCGCTGGGGAGGGCAAGAGACCCAGTACTTC. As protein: CASSERWGGQETQYF.

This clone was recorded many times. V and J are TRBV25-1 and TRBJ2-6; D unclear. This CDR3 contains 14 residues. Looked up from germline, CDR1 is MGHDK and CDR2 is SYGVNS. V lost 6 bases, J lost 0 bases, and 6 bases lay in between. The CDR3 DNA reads TGTGCCAGCAGCGACATCTCTGGGGCCAACGTCCTGACTTTC. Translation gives CASSDISGANVLTF.

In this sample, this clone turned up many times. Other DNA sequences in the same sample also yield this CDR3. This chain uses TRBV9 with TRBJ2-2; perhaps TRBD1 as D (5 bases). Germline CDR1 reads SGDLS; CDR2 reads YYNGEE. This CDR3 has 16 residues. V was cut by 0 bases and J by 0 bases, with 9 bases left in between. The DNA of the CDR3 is TGTGCCAGCAGCGTAGGATCCAGGGCGAACACCGGGGAGCTGTTTTTT. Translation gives CASSVGSRANTGELFF.

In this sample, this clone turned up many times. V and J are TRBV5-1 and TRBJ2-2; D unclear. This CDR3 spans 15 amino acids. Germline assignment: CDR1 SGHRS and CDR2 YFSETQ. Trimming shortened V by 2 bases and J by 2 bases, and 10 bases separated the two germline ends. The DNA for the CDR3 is TGCGCCAGCAGCTTACTACTGGCAAACACCGGGGAGCTGTTTTTT. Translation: CASSLLLANTGELFF.

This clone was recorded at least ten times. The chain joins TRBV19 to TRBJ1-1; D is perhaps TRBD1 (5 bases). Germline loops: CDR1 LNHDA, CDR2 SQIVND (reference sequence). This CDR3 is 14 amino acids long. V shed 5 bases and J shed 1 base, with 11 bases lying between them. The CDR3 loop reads CASSPTVRNTEAFF. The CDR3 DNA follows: TGTGCCAGTAGTCCGACAGTGAGGAACACTGAAGCTTTCTTT.

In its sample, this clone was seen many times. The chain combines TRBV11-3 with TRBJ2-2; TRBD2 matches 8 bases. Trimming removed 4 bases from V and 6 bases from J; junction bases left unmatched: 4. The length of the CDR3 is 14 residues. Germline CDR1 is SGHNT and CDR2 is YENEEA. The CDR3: CASSSGLVAGELFF. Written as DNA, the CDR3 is TGTGCCAGCAGCTCGGGACTAGTTGCCGGGGAGCTGTTTTTT.

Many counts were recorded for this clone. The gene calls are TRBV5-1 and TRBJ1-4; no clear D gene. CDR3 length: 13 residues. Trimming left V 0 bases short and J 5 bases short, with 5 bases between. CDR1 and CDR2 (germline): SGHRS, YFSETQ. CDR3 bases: TGCGCCAGCAGCTTGGCGGGAAATGAAAAACTGTTTTTT. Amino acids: CASSLAGNEKLFF.

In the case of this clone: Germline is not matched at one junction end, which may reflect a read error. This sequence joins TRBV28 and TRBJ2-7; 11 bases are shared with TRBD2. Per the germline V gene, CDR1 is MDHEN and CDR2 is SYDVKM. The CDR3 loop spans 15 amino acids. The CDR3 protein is CASSFLTSGSYGQYF. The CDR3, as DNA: TGTGCCAGCAGTTTTCTCACTAGCGGGAGTTACGGGCAGTACTTC. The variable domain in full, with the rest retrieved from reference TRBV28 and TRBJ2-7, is DVKVTQSSRYLVKRTGEKVFLECVQDMDHENMFWYRQDPGLGLRLIYFSYDVKMKEKGDIPEGYSVSREKKERFSLILESASTNQTSMYLCASSFLTSGSYGQYFGPGTRLTVT.

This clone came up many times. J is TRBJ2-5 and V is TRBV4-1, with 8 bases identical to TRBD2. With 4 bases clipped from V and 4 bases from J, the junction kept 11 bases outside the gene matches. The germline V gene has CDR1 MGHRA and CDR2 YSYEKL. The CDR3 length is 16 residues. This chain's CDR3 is CASSPSEAGEGETQYF. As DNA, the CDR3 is TGCGCCAGCAGCCCCTCAGAAGCGGGAGAGGGAGAGACCCAGTACTTC.

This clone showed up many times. The CDR3 sequence is CASSLADTSNYGYTF. The CDR3 DNA reads TGCGCCAGCAGCTTGGCTGACACTTCTAACTATGGCTACACCTTC. The chain recombines TRBV5-1 with TRBJ1-2; the D is unclear. CDR1 is SGHRS and CDR2 is YFSETQ in the germline V gene. Trimming pared 0 bases from V and 0 bases from J, leaving 9 bases between. This CDR3 is built from 15 residues.

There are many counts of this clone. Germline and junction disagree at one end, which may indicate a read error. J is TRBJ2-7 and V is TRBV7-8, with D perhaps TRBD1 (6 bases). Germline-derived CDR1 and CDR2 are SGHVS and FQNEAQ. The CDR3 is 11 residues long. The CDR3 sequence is CASSLTGSIRF. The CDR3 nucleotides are TGTGCCAGCAGCTTGACAGGTTCAATCCGGTTC.

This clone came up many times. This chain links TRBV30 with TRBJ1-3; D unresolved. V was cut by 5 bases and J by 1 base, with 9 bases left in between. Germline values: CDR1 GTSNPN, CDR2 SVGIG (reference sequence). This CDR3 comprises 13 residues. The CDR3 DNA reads TGTGCCTGGGGAGGTGTATCTGGAAACACCATATATTTT. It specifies CAWGGVSGNTIYF.